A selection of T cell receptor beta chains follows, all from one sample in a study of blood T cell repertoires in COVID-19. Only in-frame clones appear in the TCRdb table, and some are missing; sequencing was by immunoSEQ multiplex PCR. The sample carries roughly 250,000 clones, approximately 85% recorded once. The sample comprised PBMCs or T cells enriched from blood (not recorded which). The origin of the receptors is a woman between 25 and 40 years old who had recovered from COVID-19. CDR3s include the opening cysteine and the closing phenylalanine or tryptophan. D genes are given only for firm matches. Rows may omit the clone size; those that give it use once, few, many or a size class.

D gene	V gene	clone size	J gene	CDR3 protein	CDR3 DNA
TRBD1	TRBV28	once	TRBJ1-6	CASSRLTGEDSPLHF	TGTGCCAGCAGTAGATTGACAGGGGAGGATTCACCCCTCCACTTT
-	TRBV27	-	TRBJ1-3	CASSLLADGNTIYF	TGTGCCAGCAGTTTACTAGCGGACGGAAACACCATATATTTT
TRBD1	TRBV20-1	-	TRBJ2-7	CSASRTGGYEQYF	TGCAGTGCTAGTCGTACAGGGGGGTACGAGCAGTACTTC
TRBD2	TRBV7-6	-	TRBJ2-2	CASSLAPGVAGHTGELFF	TGTGCCAGCAGCTTAGCCCCCGGGGTAGCGGGACACACCGGGGAGCTGTTTTTT
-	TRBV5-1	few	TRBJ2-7	CASSLGAGNSYEQYF	TGCGCCAGCAGCTTGGGGGCAGGGAACTCCTACGAGCAGTACTTC
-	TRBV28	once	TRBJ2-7	CASSLSGIYEQYF	TGTGCCAGCAGTTTATCAGGGATCTACGAGCAGTACTTC
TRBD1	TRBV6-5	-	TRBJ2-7	CASSYFWDRGNYEQYF	TGTGCCAGCAGTTACTTCTGGGACAGGGGAAACTACGAGCAGTACTTC
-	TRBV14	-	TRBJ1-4	CASARAETEKLFF	TGTGCCAGCGCCAGAGCGGAAACTGAAAAACTGTTTTTT
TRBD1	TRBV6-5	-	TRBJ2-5	CASSYTTGWKDETQYF	TGTGCCAGCAGTTACACGACAGGGTGGAAGGATGAGACCCAGTACTTC
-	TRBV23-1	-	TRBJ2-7	CASSQSDRSEQYF	TGCGCCAGCAGTCAATCGGACAGATCAGAGCAGTACTTC
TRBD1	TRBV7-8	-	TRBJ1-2	CASSLVTGGDGYTF	TGTGCCAGCAGCTTAGTAACAGGGGGCGACGGCTACACCTTC
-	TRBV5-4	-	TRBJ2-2	CASSQRQVNTGELFF	TGTGCCAGCAGCCAGCGACAGGTTAACACCGGGGAGCTGTTTTTT
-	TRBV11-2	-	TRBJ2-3	CASSLVRSDTQYF	TGTGCCAGCAGCTTAGTTAGATCTGATACGCAGTATTTT
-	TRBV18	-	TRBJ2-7	CASSPAGRLEQYF	TGTGCCAGCTCACCAGCGGGACGGCTCGAGCAGTACTTC
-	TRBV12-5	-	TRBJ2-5	CASGYEEARLGETQYF	TGTGCTAGTGGTTACGAGGAGGCCAGGCTCGGGGAGACCCAGTACTTC
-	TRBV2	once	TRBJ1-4	CASSEQEKLFF	TGTGCCAGCAGTGAACAGGAAAAACTGTTTTTT
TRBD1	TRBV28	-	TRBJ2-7	CASSLREQGKQYF	TGTGCCAGCAGTCTCCGGGAACAGGGGAAGCAGTACTTC
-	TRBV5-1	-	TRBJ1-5	CASSAPGQPQHF	TGCGCCAGCAGCGCCCCGGGGCAGCCCCAGCATTTT
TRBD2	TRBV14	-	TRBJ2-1	CASSQDLKLAGGNEQFF	TGTGCCAGCAGCCAAGATTTGAAACTAGCGGGAGGCAATGAGCAGTTCTTC
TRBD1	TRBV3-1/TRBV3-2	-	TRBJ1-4	CASSRTGKKLFF	TGTGCCAGCAGCCGGACAGGGAAAAAACTGTTTTTT
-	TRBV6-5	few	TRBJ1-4	CASRLDGNEKLFF	TGTGCCAGCAGACTCGACGGGAATGAAAAACTGTTTTTT
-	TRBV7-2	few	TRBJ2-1	CASSLAHGGYNEQFF	TGTGCCAGCAGCTTAGCGCACGGGGGCTACAATGAGCAGTTCTTC
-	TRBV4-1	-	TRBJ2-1	CASSQEMGAGRFF	TGCGCCAGCAGCCAAGAGATGGGGGCAGGGAGGTTCTTC
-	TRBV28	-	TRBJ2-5	CASSTTGLGETQYF	TGTGCCAGCAGTACTACAGGGTTGGGAGAGACCCAGTACTTC